The 18 T cell receptor beta chains below were found in one sample sequenced in a study of radiotherapy plus CTLA-4 blockade in lung cancer. The data were produced by immunoSEQ multiplex PCR, yet TCRdb's version contains in-frame clones alone and is incomplete. The sample holds roughly 63,000 clones, about 70% seen once. The source was peripheral blood, collected from a patient treated with radiotherapy plus ipilimumab. The receptor source for this set is a human donor with non-small cell lung cancer whose response to radiotherapy plus ipilimumab could not be evaluated.

The rearrangement joins TRBV29-1 to TRBJ1-1; TRBD1 matches at 10 bases. With V trimmed by 5 bases and J by 2 bases, 8 bases remained unmatched. The CDR3 consists of 15 residues. Germline lookup yields CDR1 SQVTM and CDR2 ANQGSEA. Here the CDR3 reads CSVCKGQGPNTEAFF. As DNA, the CDR3 is TGCAGCGTTTGTAAGGGACAGGGGCCAAACACTGAAGCTTTCTTT.

The chain is built from TRBV2 and TRBJ2-7; 9 nucleotides agree with TRBD1. CDR1 is SNHLY and CDR2 is FYNNEI in the germline V gene. The junction had 19 bases not matched to a gene; V was cut back by 6 bases and J by 4 bases. The CDR3 totals 18 residues. The CDR3 sequence: CASRVGTGFFADSYEQYF. In nucleotides, the CDR3 is TGTGCCAGCAGGGTTGGGACAGGGTTCTTCGCAGACTCGTACGAGCAGTACTTC.

The chain links TRBV7-9 to TRBJ2-2; 10 bases match TRBD1. CDR3 size: 15 residues. Unmatched junction bases numbered 4, after V lost 2 bases and J lost 7 bases. The germline V gene has CDR1 SEHNR and CDR2 FQNEAQ (reference sequence). Here the CDR3 DNA reads TGTGCCAGCAGCTTAACGGACAGGGGGAACGGGGAGCTGTTTTTT. The encoded protein is CASSLTDRGNGELFF. Full variable domain (missing parts from reference TRBV7-9 and TRBJ2-2): DTGVSQNPRHKITKRGQNVTFRCDPISEHNRLYWYRQTLGQGPEFLTYFQNEAQLEKSRLLSDRFSAERPKGSFSTLEIQRTEQGDSAMYLCASSLTDRGNGELFFGEGSRLTVL.

This chain's CDR3 is CSVETGEVTDTQYF. CDR3 in DNA: TGCAGCGTGGAGACAGGGGAGGTCACAGATACGCAGTATTTT. The chain uses TRBV29-1 and TRBJ2-3, with 8 bases lining up with TRBD1. With 6 bases clipped from V and 2 bases from J, the junction kept 7 bases outside the gene matches. This CDR3 has 14 amino acids. Germline V gene sequence: CDR1 SQVTM, CDR2 ANQGSEA.

This chain joins TRBV4-2 and TRBJ1-3, with no clear D. Trimming stripped 1 base from V and 0 bases from J, with 7 bases between. CDR1 is LGHNA and CDR2 is YNFKEQ in the germline V gene. This CDR3 has 15 residues. The CDR3 DNA is TGTGCCAGCAGCCAAGTGGGAGGCTCTGGAAACACCATATATTTT. Translation: CASSQVGGSGNTIYF.

The J gene is TRBJ2-3, the V gene TRBV18; no reliable D call. Trimming stripped 2 bases from V and 2 bases from J, with 11 bases between. The CDR3 contains 15 residues. Germline CDR1 is KGHSH and CDR2 is LQKENI. The CDR3 DNA sequence: TGTGCCAGCTCACCAGACACCTCATTCACAGATACGCAGTATTTT. Its translation: CASSPDTSFTDTQYF. The entire variable domain, with the rest obtained from reference TRBV18 and TRBJ2-3, is as follows: NAGVMQNPRHLVRRRGQEARLRCSPMKGHSHVYWYRQLPEEGLKFMVYLQKENIIDESGMPKERFSAEFPKEGPSILRIQQVVRGDSAAYFCASSPDTSFTDTQYFGPGTRLTVL.

This clone turned up a few times. Additional DNA sequences in this sample encode the identical CDR3. J is TRBJ2-7 and V is TRBV11-2; 12 nucleotides align to TRBD2. CDR1 is SGHAT, CDR2 FQNNGV, per germline. CDR3 length: 14 amino acids. V gave up 4 bases and J gave up 3 bases; unmatched junction bases: 1. The CDR3 sequence: CASSSTSGGYEQYF. Written as DNA, the CDR3 is TGTGCCAGCAGCTCGACTAGCGGGGGCTACGAGCAGTACTTC. The entire variable domain, with the rest obtained from reference TRBV11-2 and TRBJ2-7, is as follows: EAGVAQSPRYKIIEKRQSVAFWCNPISGHATLYWYQQILGQGPKLLIQFQNNGVVDDSQLPKDRFSAERLKGVDSTLKIQPAKLEDSAVYLCASSSTSGGYEQYFGPGTRLTVT.

V usage is TRBV25-1 and J usage is TRBJ1-1; no reliable D call. The CDR3 covers 11 residues. Germline V lookup: CDR1 MGHDK, CDR2 SYGVNS. The germline V and J ends were trimmed by 7 bases and 7 bases, with 10 bases remaining between them. As DNA, the CDR3 is TGTGCCAGCATGGGCCGGGGTGAAGCTTTCTTT. The encoded protein is CASMGRGEAFF.

V gene TRBV6-5 combines with J gene TRBJ1-2; 7 bases match TRBD1. Germline CDR1 MNHEY, CDR2 SVGAGI. Trimming took 5 bases from V and 4 from J; bases not matched to a gene: 4. There are 13 residues in the CDR3. CDR3 sequence (DNA): TGTGCCAGCAGTACGGACAGGAGCTATGGCTACACCTTC. This gives the protein CASSTDRSYGYTF.

The J gene is TRBJ1-2, the V gene TRBV6-6; D is undetermined. With 7 bases removed from V and 0 bases from J, the gap between germline ends came to 15 bases. The germline V gene encodes CDR1 MNHNY and CDR2 SVGAGI (reference sequence). CDR3 size: 15 residues. CDR3 protein: CASTVNTPANYGYTF. DNA for the CDR3: TGTGCCAGCACCGTCAACACGCCCGCTAACTATGGCTACACCTTC.

The count of this clone is one. V is TRBV19 and J is TRBJ1-2, with TRBD1 matching over 8 bases. Germline CDR1 and CDR2: LNHDA and SQIVND (reference sequence). This CDR3 has 14 residues. The junction had 10 bases not matched to a gene; V was cut back by 6 bases and J by 7 bases. In DNA, the CDR3 is TGTGCCAGTAGGCTGACGGACAGGGTTCTTGGCTACACCTTC. Protein product: CASRLTDRVLGYTF.

This rearrangement joins TRBV27 to TRBJ1-3, with D maybe TRBD1 (5 bases). The CDR3 runs 16 residues. Germline V gene data show CDR1 as MNHEY and CDR2 as SMNVEV (reference sequence). The V gene lost 4 bases and the J gene lost 0 bases, with 13 bases spanning the gap. CDR3 nucleotide sequence: TGTGCCAGCAGTTCTAACGGACATTTCTCTGGAAACACCATATATTTT. This translates into CASSSNGHFSGNTIYF.

This clone was seen only a few times. The chain uses TRBV5-1 and TRBJ2-3; 9 nucleotides line up with TRBD1. Germline CDR1 is SGHRS and CDR2 is YFSETQ. V lost 6 bases to trimming and J lost 4 bases; unmatched junction nucleotides: 6. This CDR3 region has 14 residues. Here the CDR3 DNA reads TGCGCCAGCAAAACAGGGGGCGCGGCAGATACGCAGTATTTT. It codes for CASKTGGAADTQYF.

This chain joins TRBV6-5 and TRBJ1-1; D remains unclear. The CDR3 is 13 residues long. The germline V gene has CDR1 MNHEY and CDR2 SVGAGI. V was pared by 6 bases and J by 4 bases, with 12 bases between. CDR3 DNA sequence: TGTGCCAGCAGGTGGGGAGGCGGCACTGAAGCTTTCTTT. Its protein product is CASRWGGGTEAFF.

This chain connects TRBV5-4 to TRBJ2-3; possible D gene TRBD2, 7 bases. Germline loops: CDR1 SGHNT, CDR2 YYREEE (reference sequence). V was shortened by 0 bases and J by 2 bases, with 13 bases between the two germline ends. The CDR3 totals 16 residues. CDR3 sequence: CASSLGAGAPTDTQYF. The DNA of the CDR3 is TGTGCCAGCAGCTTGGGGGCGGGGGCCCCCACAGATACGCAGTATTTT.

This clone was detected a few times. V and J are TRBV5-6 and TRBJ2-7; TRBD2 is a possible D gene (5 bases). The germline V and J ends were trimmed by 3 bases and 0 bases, with 10 bases remaining between them. The germline V gene has CDR1 SGHDT and CDR2 YYEEEE. CDR3 length: 14 amino acids. DNA for the CDR3: TGTGCCAGCAGCTACCAGAGGGACTCCTACGAGCAGTACTTC. Its translation is CASSYQRDSYEQYF.

The V call is TRBV11-3, the J call TRBJ2-2; D not certain. Germline lookup yields CDR1 SGHNT and CDR2 YENEEA. Deletions cut 5 bases from V and 3 bases from J, with 10 bases between. This CDR3 region has 14 residues. Written as DNA, the CDR3 is TGTGCCAGCAGCCGGCCGGGTGACACCGGGGAGCTGTTTTTT. This sequence encodes CASSRPGDTGELFF.

The chain recombines TRBV10-3 with TRBJ1-1; 8 bases fit TRBD1. The CDR3 length is 16 residues. CDR1 ENHRY and CDR2 SYGVKD come from the germline V gene. With V trimmed by 6 bases and J by 0 bases, 9 bases remained unmatched. The CDR3 region has the DNA TGTGCCATCAGCCGGACAGGGAGTGATGTGAACACTGAAGCTTTCTTT. This encodes CAISRTGSDVNTEAFF.